This T cell receptor beta chain was retrieved from a study of blood T cell repertoires in COVID-19 (dated by TCRdb to 2018 to 2020). In terms of the full investigation: Samples from collaborators originated in the United States, Italy and Spain and spanned both the acute and convalescent phases of COVID-19. The material from the prospective study consisted of cDNA or gDNA derived from T cells, B-cell-depleted T cells, or PBMCs. The dataset comprised deeply sampled blood TCRbeta repertoires from subjects exposed to, actively infected with, or recovered from COVID-19. A freely available public database, intended as a resource for researchers studying the immune response to SARS-CoV-2, is where the repertoires were released. Samples came from the ongoing ImmuneRACE study (first 160 participants) plus 1,254 subjects from 6 global collaborators. The sample metadata nearly always contained a de-identified subject ID, COVID-19 status, age in years and sex. HLA class I and class II types, where available, came from metadata supplied by the sample provider rather than from assay-based typing. Summary of the overall study and its limitations: How much clinical and demographic metadata was included differed by source and by participant, and the metadata was provided uncurated.

The immunoSEQ Assay, a bias-controlled multiplex PCR, was used to amplify TCRbeta CDR3 regions from genomic DNA. The authors' pipeline ran thus. Nucleated cell counts per sample were estimated from amplification of reference gene primers within the assay. Sequence reads were collapsed and filtered to measure the absolute abundance of every unique TCRbeta CDR3 rearrangement. For each sample, productive Simpson clonality was calculated as the square root of Simpson's diversity index across productive rearrangements. Drawn from immuneACCESS, this table holds only the in-frame rearrangements with V and J called that TCRdb kept. Clones are partly lost; checked studies trace under half to an unresolved V gene and leave the rest unexplained. From that table come the V and J calls and clone size; the DNA was used to work out D and trimming. This sample lists about 160,000 clones; about 80% were detected once. The ten largest clones take up approximately 3% of the sample.

On this clone: Its specific antigen is unknown. No per-base quality is available; no much larger clone lies one base away.

Participants in the prospective study were enrolled through a virtual design, were aged about 18 to 89 years, and lived in 24 United States geographic areas. In the prospective study, cohorts were assigned on the basis of participant-reported clinical history obtained from a screening survey and a study questionnaire. Recovered participants in ImmuneRACE Cohort 3 were defined as having two consecutive negative NP/OP PCR tests, clearance from a healthcare professional, or resolution of symptoms. Mobile phlebotomists in the prospective study collected whole blood, serum and a nasopharyngeal or oropharyngeal swab from every participant. Participants in the prospective study had the option to provide additional blood draws and questionnaires over a roughly 2-month period. Before DNA extraction, prospective study blood samples were shipped either frozen or at room temperature. Spanning cysteine to phenylalanine, the CDR3 consists of 15 amino acids. The DNA shown is the 45-base CDR3, in frame from base 1. V is trimmed back by 5 bases and J by 6 bases, and the junction contains 7 bases that no gene match accounts for. The germline V gene encodes CDR1 MNHEY and CDR2 SMNVEV (reference sequence).

Material for sequencing was PBMCs or T cells enriched from blood (not recorded which). This TCR was recovered from an older woman who had recovered from COVID-19. The V and J segments used are TRBV27 and TRBJ2-2, with TRBD2 identical over 9 junction bases. The CDR3 protein: CASSLSGGTPGELFF. In nucleotide form, the sequence is TGTGCCAGCAGTCTGAGCGGGGGGACACCCGGGGAGCTGTTTTTT.